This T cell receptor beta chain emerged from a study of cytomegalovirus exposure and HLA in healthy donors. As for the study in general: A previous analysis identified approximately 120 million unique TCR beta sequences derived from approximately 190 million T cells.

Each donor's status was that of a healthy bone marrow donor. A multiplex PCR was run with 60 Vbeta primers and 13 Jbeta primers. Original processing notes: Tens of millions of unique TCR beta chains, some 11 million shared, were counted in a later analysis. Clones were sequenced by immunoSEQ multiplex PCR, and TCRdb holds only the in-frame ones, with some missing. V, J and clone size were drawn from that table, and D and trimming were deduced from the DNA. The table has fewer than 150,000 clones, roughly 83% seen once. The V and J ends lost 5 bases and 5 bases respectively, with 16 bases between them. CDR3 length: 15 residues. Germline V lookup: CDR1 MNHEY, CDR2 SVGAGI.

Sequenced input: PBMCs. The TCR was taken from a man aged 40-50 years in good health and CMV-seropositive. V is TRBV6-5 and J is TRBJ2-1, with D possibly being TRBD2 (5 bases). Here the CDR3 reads CASSPSGLRNNEQFF. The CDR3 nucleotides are TGTGCCAGCAGTCCCAGCGGACTTCGAAACAATGAGCAGTTCTTC.